The present entry profiles one T cell receptor beta chain with its context. This sample is drawn from a study of blood T cell repertoires in COVID-19. Study information: Specimens from acute and convalescent COVID-19 originated in the United States, Italy and Spain. From T cells, B-cell-depleted T cells, or PBMCs came the material, which was cDNA or gDNA.

The CDR3 totals 13 residues. Deletions cut 3 bases from V and 4 bases from J, with 7 bases between. From germline, CDR1 is KGHSH and CDR2 LQKENI. Authors' data handling: The authors estimated nucleated cell counts from reference gene primer amplification. The table came from immunoSEQ multiplex PCR; TCRdb's copy has only in-frame clones and leaves some out. The DNA gave D and trimming, while V, J and clone size come from that table. The repertoire has roughly 36,000 clones, roughly 85% of them found once; the top ten carry approximately 6.3%. The chain joins TRBV18 to TRBJ2-1, with a weak D call TRBD2 (6 bases). Sequences were obtained from peripheral blood. This TCR derives from a man aged 55 to 70 with active COVID-19. CDR3 nucleotide sequence: TGTGCCAGCTCACCGGGACTGTACAATGAGCAGTTCTTC. Translated: CASSPGLYNEQFF.